This is a list of T cell receptor beta chains from one sample in a study of T cells in Graves' hyperthyroidism and ophthalmopathy. TCRdb ran MiXCR on the multiplex PCR reads and lists one entry per CDR3 protein. This table holds a few hundred thousand distinct CDR3 sequences, approximately 15% found once. Sample: blood. The origin of the receptors is a woman younger than 30 with Graves' hyperthyroidism. The CDR3 runs from the conserved cysteine through the conserved F or W. A D gene is named only where the DNA matches it firmly. Some rows mark clone size as missing; the rest say once, few, many or name a class of expanded clone.

>-|TRBJ2-1|TRBV9|-
TGTGCCAGCAGCCCATTGTCCCACAATGAGCAGTTCTTC
CASSPLSHNEQFF
>-|TRBJ1-2|TRBV9|-
TGTGCCAGCAGCGTAGCGGGTAGGGTCGGCTACGGCTACACCTTC
CASSVAGRVGYGYTF
>-|TRBJ1-5|TRBV20-1|few
TGCAGTGCTAGGACACAAGTTAATCAGCCCCAGCATTTT
CSARTQVNQPQHF
>TRBD1|TRBJ1-5|TRBV19|few
TGTGCCAGTAGTCCAAGGGGACAGGGAGCCCAGCCCCAGCATTTT
CASSPRGQGAQPQHF
>TRBD1|TRBJ1-2|TRBV19|-
TGTGCCAGTAGTATAGGGACAGGGGTGTATGGCTACACCTTC
CASSIGTGVYGYTF
>-|TRBJ2-7|TRBV7-3|-
TGTGCCAGCAGCTTAGTCCCAGGGGGGACAAGGACGCTCGAGCAGTACTTC
CASSLVPGGTRTLEQYF
>TRBD2|TRBJ2-5|TRBV20-1|many
TGCAGTGCTAGATACGGGAGGCAAGAGACCCAGTACTTC
CSARYGRQETQYF
>-|TRBJ1-4|TRBV20-1|many
TGCAGTGCTAGACTTGGGGGGCGCGGTGAAAAACTGTTTTTT
CSARLGGRGEKLFF
>-|TRBJ2-5|TRBV20-1|many
TGCAGTGCGGACCGGGACTCCCAAGAGACCCAGTACTTC
CSADRDSQETQYF
>-|TRBJ2-7|TRBV20-1|many
TGCAGTGCTAGACGGACCCCAGCCTACGAGCAGTACTTC
CSARRTPAYEQYF
>TRBD2|TRBJ2-1|TRBV20-1|many
TGCAGTGCTCAGGCGGCGGGAGGGCCAGATGAGCAGTTCTTC
CSAQAAGGPDEQFF
>-|TRBJ1-5|TRBV5-5|many
TGTGCCAGCAGTTCCCGGGACATTGGAGCGGGCAATCAGCCCCAGCATTTT
CASSSRDIGAGNQPQHF
>-|TRBJ1-2|TRBV28|many
TGTGCCAGCAGTTTAGGCTCCTTTGGGGGTCGGGTTGATGGCTACACCTTC
CASSLGSFGGRVDGYTF
>-|TRBJ1-6|TRBV20-1|-
TGCAGTGCTAGAGAGACAGTCGCATACAATTCACCCCTCCACTTT
CSARETVAYNSPLHF
>-|TRBJ1-1|TRBV19|few
TGTGCCAGTACCCCTGGAGGGGCTCCTGAAGCTTTCTTT
CASTPGGAPEAFF
>TRBD1|TRBJ2-1|TRBV5-1|many
TGCGCCAGCAGCCCGGGACAGCTCTACAATGAGCAGTTCTTC
CASSPGQLYNEQFF
>TRBD1|TRBJ1-3|TRBV11-2|-
TGTGCCAGCAGCAAACGACAGGGGACTGGAAACACCATATATTTT
CASSKRQGTGNTIYF
>-|TRBJ2-3|TRBV7-9|many
TGTGCCAGCAGCCCAGAGGGCCGAGGGTCAGATACGCAGTATTTT
CASSPEGRGSDTQYF
>-|TRBJ2-5|TRBV6-1|many
TGTGCCAGCAGTGAATGGAGGGGATCTGGAGAGACCCAGTACTTC
CASSEWRGSGETQYF
>TRBD2|TRBJ2-1|TRBV10-2|many
TGCGCCAGCAGTGCCTCTTTTCTAGCGGGAGGTAGGAATGAGCAGTTCTTC
CASSASFLAGGRNEQFF
>TRBD1|TRBJ1-1|TRBV28|many
TGTGCCAGCAGTACGCGTAAGGGGGCCGACACTGAAGCTTTCTTT
CASSTRKGADTEAFF
>TRBD1|TRBJ2-7|TRBV5-1|-
TGTGCCAGCAGCGTAGCAGCCGGGACAGTGATCTACGAGCAGTACTTC
CASSVAAGTVIYEQYF
>-|TRBJ2-7|TRBV7-2|many
TGTGCCAGCAGCTGGCCGGAACGGGTCGGGAACTACGAGCAGTACTTC
CASSWPERVGNYEQYF
>TRBD2|TRBJ2-7|TRBV7-8|many
TGTGCCAGCAGCACTAATAGCGGGAGAGCGGGGGAGCAGTACTTC
CASSTNSGRAGEQYF